These T cell receptor beta chains were read from a single sample in a study of blood T cells in healthy people across ages. TCRdb passed the 5' RACE reads through MiXCR, listing each CDR3 protein once. Of some 1.1 million distinct CDR3 sequences detected, more than 30% appear once; the ten largest clones hold roughly 13%. The specimen sequenced was blood. The receptors were sampled from a man between 18 and 35 years old in good health. The CDR3 runs from the conserved cysteine through the conserved F or W. A D gene is named only where the DNA matches it firmly. A clone size is listed for some rows: how often the clone was seen (once, few, many), or a class if it is expanded.

V	J	size	D	CDR3	DNA
TRBV12-3/TRBV12-4	TRBJ2-7	-	TRBD1	CASSTYDRGGSYEQYF	TGTGCCAGCAGTACCTACGACAGGGGGGGAAGCTACGAGCAGTACTTC
TRBV20-1	TRBJ2-1	-	-	CSARAPTGEQFF	TGCAGTGCTAGAGCACCAACAGGGGAGCAGTTCTTC
TRBV21-1	TRBJ1-2	-	-	CASSYRGPLNYGYTF	TGTGCCAGCAGCTACCGGGGTCCCCTTAACTATGGCTACACCTTC
TRBV25-1	TRBJ1-1	few	TRBD1	CASSPGQGVLEAFF	TGTGCCAGCAGTCCGGGACAGGGGGTTCTTGAGGCTTTCTTT
TRBV9	TRBJ1-1	-	-	CTSGDGNTEAFF	TGTACCAGCGGGGACGGGAACACTGAAGCTTTCTTT
TRBV7-9	TRBJ1-2	few	TRBD1	CASSRQGTLSDRGYTF	TGTGCCAGCAGCCGACAGGGGACTCTATCTGATCGTGGCTACACCTTC
TRBV4-3	TRBJ1-4	many	-	CASSQDGAADNEKLFF	TGCGCCAGCAGCCAAGATGGGGCGGCCGATAATGAAAAACTGTTTTTT
TRBV27	TRBJ2-1	-	-	CAKKPGCDEQFF	TGTGCCAAAAAACCGGGCTGCGATGAGCAGTTCTTC
TRBV5-1	TRBJ1-4	-	-	CASSPTAATNEKLFF	TGCGCCAGCAGCCCGACAGCGGCAACTAATGAAAAACTGTTTTTT
TRBV7-2	TRBJ1-1	-	-	CAGSLATGNTEAFF	TGTGCCGGCAGCTTAGCGACAGGGAACACTGAAGCTTTCTTT
TRBV5-1	TRBJ2-3	few	TRBD1	CASSFHGQGTDTQYF	TGCGCCAGCAGCTTCCACGGACAGGGGACAGATACGCAGTATTTT
TRBV4-1	TRBJ2-1	-	-	CASSQDLAGRRFNEQFF	TGCGCCAGCAGCCAAGATCTGGCAGGGAGGCGATTCAATGAGCAGTTCTTC
TRBV28	TRBJ2-7	-	-	CASNAAAVNYEQYF	TGTGCCAGCAATGCCGCGGCAGTTAACTACGAGCAGTACTTC
TRBV5-1	TRBJ2-1	few	TRBD2	CASSPGRAGENEQFF	TGCGCCAGCAGCCCGGGACGAGCGGGGGAGAATGAGCAGTTCTTC
TRBV9	TRBJ1-2	-	TRBD1	CASSVGGTGSYGYTF	TGTGCCAGCAGCGTAGGGGGGACAGGGAGTTATGGCTACACCTTC
TRBV7-8	TRBJ2-5	-	-	CASSRVMVEGETQYF	TGTGCCAGCAGCCGGGTCATGGTGGAAGGAGAGACCCAGTACTTC
TRBV20-1	TRBJ2-7	few	-	CSAKRGSEQYF	TGCAGTGCCAAAAGAGGGTCCGAGCAGTACTTC
TRBV7-2	TRBJ2-7	-	-	CASSLVARRTYNEQYF	TGTGCCAGCAGCTTAGTCGCCAGGAGAACATACAATGAGCAGTACTTC
TRBV6-2/TRBV6-3	TRBJ1-2	-	TRBD1	CASSRTGQGARSYTF	TGTGCCAGCAGTCGAACGGGACAGGGGGCCAGGAGCTACACCTTC
TRBV3-1	TRBJ2-2	few	-	CASSQEPRANTGELFF	TGTGCCAGCAGCCAAGAACCCAGGGCGAACACCGGGGAGCTGTTTTTT
TRBV25-1	TRBJ2-1	many	TRBD2	CASIGTSGGYNEQFF	TGTGCCAGCATCGGGACTAGCGGGGGGTACAATGAGCAGTTCTTC
TRBV4-3	TRBJ1-5	-	-	CASSQDPQGQHF	TGCGCCAGCAGCCAAGATCCGCAGGGCCAGCATTTT
TRBV6-2/TRBV6-3	TRBJ1-6	-	-	CASSVTSSYKSPLHF	TGTGCCAGCAGTGTGACCAGCTCCTATAAGTCACCCCTCCACTTT
TRBV27	TRBJ2-6	-	TRBD1	CASSGIQGAGGANVLTF	TGTGCCAGCAGTGGTATACAGGGGGCAGGTGGGGCCAACGTCCTGACTTTC
TRBV2	TRBJ2-2	few	-	CASSALSNTGELFF	TGTGCCAGCAGTGCCCTGTCGAACACCGGGGAGCTGTTTTTT
TRBV7-2	TRBJ1-2	few	TRBD1	CASSPRQGGIEYGYTF	TGTGCCAGCAGCCCGCGACAGGGAGGGATAGAGTATGGCTACACCTTC
TRBV9	TRBJ2-7	-	-	CASSVDPAVEEQYF	TGTGCCAGCAGCGTAGATCCGGCGGTAGAAGAGCAGTACTTC
TRBV7-9	TRBJ1-1	few	-	CASSLALVGRGNAEAFF	TGTGCCAGCAGCTTAGCGCTTGTGGGGAGGGGGAACGCTGAAGCTTTCTTT
TRBV15	TRBJ2-7	once	-	CATSRGRSVDNEQYF	TGTGCCACCAGTCGAGGCAGGTCGGTCGATAATGAGCAGTACTTC
TRBV6-2/TRBV6-3	TRBJ2-2	once	-	CASLGVAENTGELFF	TGTGCCAGCCTGGGCGTAGCGGAGAACACCGGGGAGCTGTTTTTT
TRBV6-2/TRBV6-3	TRBJ2-1	-	-	CASSYRGQAGNEQFF	TGTGCCAGCAGTTACAGGGGGCAAGCGGGTAATGAGCAGTTCTTC
TRBV2	TRBJ2-4	-	TRBD1	CASSDRGLNIQYF	TGTGCCAGCAGCGACAGGGGGCTAAACATTCAGTACTTC
TRBV7-2	TRBJ2-7	-	TRBD2	CASSFQRGSNEQYF	TGTGCCAGCAGCTTCCAGCGGGGCTCCAATGAGCAGTACTTC
TRBV6-4	TRBJ1-1	-	-	CASSVGVSTEAFF	TGTGCCAGCAGTGTAGGAGTGAGCACTGAAGCTTTCTTT
TRBV15	TRBJ2-5	-	-	CATRALGQETQYF	TGTGCCACCCGCGCGCTGGGCCAAGAGACCCAGTACTTC
TRBV12-1	TRBJ1-2	-	-	CASSSRHKRKLEANYGYTF	TGTGCCAGCAGCTCCAGACACAAACGAAAGTTGGAAGCTAACTATGGCTACACCTTC
TRBV20-1	TRBJ2-5	-	TRBD1	CSARPGTGIQETQYF	TGCAGTGCTAGACCTGGGACAGGGATCCAAGAGACCCAGTACTTC
TRBV7-2	TRBJ2-1	-	TRBD2	CASSLAAGGLGNDQFF	TGTGCCAGCAGCTTAGCAGCGGGGGGGCTAGGAAATGATCAGTTCTTC
TRBV12-3/TRBV12-4	TRBJ2-7	-	-	CASSPTETSYEQYF	TGTGCCAGCAGTCCGACAGAGACCTCCTACGAGCAGTACTTC
TRBV15	TRBJ2-2	-	-	CATSRDRGAGELFF	TGTGCCACCAGCAGAGATAGGGGAGCCGGGGAGCTGTTTTTT
TRBV11-2	TRBJ2-7	once	-	CASSLSGGGSYNEQYF	TGTGCCAGCAGCTTATCAGGCGGGGGCTCTTACAATGAGCAGTACTTC
TRBV3-1	TRBJ2-2	-	TRBD2	CASSLVRGGTGELFF	TGTGCCAGCAGCCTTGTCCGGGGAGGGACCGGGGAGCTGTTTTTT
TRBV4-3	TRBJ2-3	few	TRBD1	CASSQPGQGGSTDTQYF	TGCGCCAGCAGCCAACCGGGACAGGGGGGGAGCACAGATACGCAGTATTTT
TRBV29-1	TRBJ2-1	-	-	CSVVGRAVGNEQFF	TGCAGCGTTGTGGGCAGGGCGGTGGGGAATGAGCAGTTCTTC